This TCR beta chain appears in the sequencing data of a study of T-cell memory formation after mild COVID-19. Study details: The two donors had largely donor-specific TCR clusters.

TCRdb itself ran the 5' RACE reads through MiXCR, one entry per CDR3 protein. The sample carries approximately 300,000 distinct CDR3 sequences, 15% to 20% recorded once. The germline CDR1 and CDR2 sequences are MNHEY and SVGEGT. The J segment lost 5 bases and the V segment lost 7 bases, leaving 8 bases of the junction unmatched. The CDR3 runs to 15 residues. The sequenced material came from PBMCs or a T cell subset sorted from them (not recorded which). This clonotype was sampled from a man aged 18 to 30 who had mild COVID-19 (a few samples of this study predate the infection). Cell type and time point are not known. The V gene is TRBV6-2 or TRBV6-3, the J gene TRBJ2-1; 10 nucleotides line up with TRBD2. The CDR3 DNA reads TGTGCCAGCAACAGCGGGGGGGCGGGAAACAATGAGCAGTTCTTC. The encoded protein is CASNSGGAGNNEQFF.